This T cell receptor (beta chain) was found in a study of control samples from healthy donors and cancer patients. Assay: immunoSEQ multiplex PCR; the TCRdb copy retains only in-frame clones and omits some. The sample contains about 52,000 clones, 85% to 95% of which appear only once. What was sequenced was blood. This TCR came from a man aged 30 to 45 in good health.

The CDR3 loop reads CAISESSGSLFPRNIQYF. The CDR3 DNA reads TGTGCCATCAGTGAGTCCTCCGGATCACTTTTCCCCCGAAACATTCAGTACTTC. The chain uses TRBV10-3 and TRBJ2-4; no clear D gene. Germline V gives CDR1 ENHRY, CDR2 SYGVKD. The CDR3 length is 18 residues. The ends were cut back, 0 bases at V and 6 bases at J, with 21 bases in the middle.